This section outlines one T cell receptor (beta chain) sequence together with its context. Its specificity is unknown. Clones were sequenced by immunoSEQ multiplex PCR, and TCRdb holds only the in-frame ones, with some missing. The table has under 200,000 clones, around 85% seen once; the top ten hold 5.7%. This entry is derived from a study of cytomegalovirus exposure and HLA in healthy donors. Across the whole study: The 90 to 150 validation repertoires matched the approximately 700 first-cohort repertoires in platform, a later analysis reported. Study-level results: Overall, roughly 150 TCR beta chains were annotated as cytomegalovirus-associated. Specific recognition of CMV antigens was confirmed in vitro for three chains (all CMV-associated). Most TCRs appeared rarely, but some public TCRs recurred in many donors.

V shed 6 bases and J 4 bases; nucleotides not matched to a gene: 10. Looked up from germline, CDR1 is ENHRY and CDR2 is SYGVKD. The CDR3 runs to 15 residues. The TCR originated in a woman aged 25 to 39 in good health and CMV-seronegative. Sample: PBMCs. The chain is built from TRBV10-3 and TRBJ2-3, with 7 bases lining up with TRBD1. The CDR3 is CAIRDTKGASDTQYF. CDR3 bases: TGTGCCATCAGAGATACCAAGGGGGCGTCAGATACGCAGTATTTT.